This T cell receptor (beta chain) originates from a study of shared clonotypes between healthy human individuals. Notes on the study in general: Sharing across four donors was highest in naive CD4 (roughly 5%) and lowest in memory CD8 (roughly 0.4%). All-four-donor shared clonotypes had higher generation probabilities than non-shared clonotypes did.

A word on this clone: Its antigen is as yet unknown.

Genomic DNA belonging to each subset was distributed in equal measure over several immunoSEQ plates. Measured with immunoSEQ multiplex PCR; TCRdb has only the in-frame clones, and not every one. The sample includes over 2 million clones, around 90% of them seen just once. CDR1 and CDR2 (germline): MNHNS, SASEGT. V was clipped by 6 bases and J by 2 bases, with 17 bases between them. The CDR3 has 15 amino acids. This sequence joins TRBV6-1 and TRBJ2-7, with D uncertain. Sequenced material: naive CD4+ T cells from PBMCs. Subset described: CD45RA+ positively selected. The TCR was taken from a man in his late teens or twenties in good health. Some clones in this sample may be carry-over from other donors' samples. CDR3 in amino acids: CASSLRIINPYEQYF. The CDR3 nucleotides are TGTGCCAGCAGCCTCAGGATTATAAATCCCTACGAGCAGTACTTC.